This T cell receptor beta chain emerged from a study of T-cell memory formation after mild COVID-19. As for the study in general: TCR clusters mostly belonged to single donors. General study results and limits: Clones contracting over day 15 to 85 were CD4/CD8 balanced, with later expanders leaning CD4+. Contracting CD4+ clones sat mainly in CM and EM; CD8+ in EMRA.

Per germline, CDR1 DFQATT and CDR2 SNEGSKA (reference sequence). The CDR3 runs to 11 residues. This clonotype was recorded many times. Its antigen is undetermined. The authors produced TCR alpha and TCR beta cDNA libraries with sample barcodes and UMIs by 5'RACE using constant-segment primers. TCRdb processed the 5' RACE reads anew with MiXCR; each CDR3 protein has one entry. The profile shows around 300,000 distinct CDR3 sequences, more than 15% of them singletons. The sequence came from a man between 18 and 29 years old who had mild COVID-19 (a few samples of this study predate the infection). Cell type and time point are not known. This chain connects TRBV20-1 to TRBJ2-1, with D possibly matching TRBD1 (6 bases). Sequenced: PBMCs or a T cell subset sorted from them (not recorded which). The CDR3 spells CSRTAGDEQFF. The DNA for the CDR3 is TGCAGCCGGACGGCAGGGGATGAGCAGTTCTTC.